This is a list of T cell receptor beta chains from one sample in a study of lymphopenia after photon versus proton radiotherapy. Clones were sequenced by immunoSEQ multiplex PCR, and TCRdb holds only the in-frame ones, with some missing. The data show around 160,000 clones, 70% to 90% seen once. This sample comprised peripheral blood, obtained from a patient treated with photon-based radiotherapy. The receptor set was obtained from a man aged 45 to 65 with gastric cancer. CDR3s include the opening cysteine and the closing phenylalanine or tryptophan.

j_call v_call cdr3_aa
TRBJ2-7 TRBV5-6 CASSLAGGGRSYEQYF
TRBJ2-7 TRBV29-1 CSVAARGDIHEQYF
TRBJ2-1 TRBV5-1 CASSFGLAGDEQFF
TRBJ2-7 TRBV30 CAWGHNYEQYF
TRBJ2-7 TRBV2 CASCNQGYEQYF
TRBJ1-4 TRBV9 CASSATRQGGKLFF
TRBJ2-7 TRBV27 CASSRRASYEQYF
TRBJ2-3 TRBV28 CASRTNRGHTDTQYF
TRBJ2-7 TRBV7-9 CASSITSYEQYF
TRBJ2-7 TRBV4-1 CASSQGGLAGGAYEQYF
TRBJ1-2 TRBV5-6 CASSLKQGGGYTF
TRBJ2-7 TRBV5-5 CASSRGTVYEQYF
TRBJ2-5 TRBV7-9 CASSLDSLQETQYF
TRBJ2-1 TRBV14 CASSQVRIAGGVNEQFF
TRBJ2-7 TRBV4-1 CASSQERSYEQYF
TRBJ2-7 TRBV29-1 CSAARDGAYEQYF
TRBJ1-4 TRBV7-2 CASSREAPWGEKLFF
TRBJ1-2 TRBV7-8 CASSLANTYGYTF
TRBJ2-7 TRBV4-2 CASSPQAGGGSEQYF
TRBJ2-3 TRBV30 CASSQLSGRASSDTQYF
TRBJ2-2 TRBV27 CASSDGSYGELFF
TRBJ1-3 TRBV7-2 CASSLQGAGNTIYF
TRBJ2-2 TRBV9 CASSVAGTGKVAGELFF